The 32 T cell receptor beta chains below come from one sample, sequenced in a study of PD-L1 blockade in urothelial cancer. Assay used: immunoSEQ multiplex PCR; TCRdb lists only in-frame clones, some missing. The repertoire holds 35,000 to 40,000 clones, with 90% as singletons. The sequencing used PBMCs, collected around atezolizumab (anti-PD-L1) treatment. These receptors were taken from a man aged 65-85 years with urothelial cancer.

The V gene is TRBV6-5, the J gene TRBJ2-7; TRBD2 matches at 11 bases. CDR3 length: 15 residues. Germline V CDR1 and CDR2: MNHEY, SVGAGI. V lost 7 bases to trimming and J lost 3 bases; unmatched junction nucleotides: 8. The CDR3 DNA reads as TGTGCCAGCACCTCTAGACTAGCGGGGAACTACGAGCAGTACTTC. Translation: CASTSRLAGNYEQYF.

V gene TRBV2 combines with J gene TRBJ2-5; 8 positions agree with TRBD1. V was pared by 7 bases and J by 4 bases, with 11 bases of the junction left unmatched. This CDR3 comprises 15 residues. Germline values: CDR1 SNHLY, CDR2 FYNNEI. The CDR3 sequence is CASTMDRAPRETQYF. The CDR3 coding sequence is TGTGCCAGCACCATGGACAGGGCCCCCCGAGAGACCCAGTACTTC.

V usage is TRBV7-3 and J usage is TRBJ1-1, with 9 bases matching TRBD1. The ends lost 5 bases at V and 5 bases at J; junction bases unmatched: 9. CDR1 and CDR2 from the germline V gene are SGHTA and FQGTGA. The CDR3 is made up of 15 amino acids. In DNA, the CDR3 is TGTGCCAGCAGCCCTGTTGGGACAGGGAGGACTGAAGCTTTCTTT. It translates to CASSPVGTGRTEAFF.

The CDR3 sequence is CASSLVGGRETQYF. In DNA form, the CDR3 reads TGTGCCAGCAGTTTAGTAGGGGGCCGAGAGACCCAGTACTTC. This sequence joins TRBV28 and TRBJ2-5, with TRBD1 matching 7 bases. The CDR3 is 14 residues long. From germline, CDR1 is MDHEN and CDR2 SYDVKM. Germline trimming cut 2 bases from V and 4 bases from J; bases unmatched to any gene: 4.

The V gene is TRBV15, the J gene TRBJ1-3; maybe TRBD1 (6 bases). The V gene's germline CDR1 is LNHNV and CDR2 YYDKDF (reference sequence). V lost 5 bases and J 0 bases, leaving 14 bases between the germline ends. The CDR3 consists of 16 residues. CDR3 DNA sequence: TGTGCCACCAGCGACCCCCAGGGGACCTCTGGAAACACCATATATTTT. Translation: CATSDPQGTSGNTIYF.

This chain joins TRBV28 and TRBJ1-1; TRBD1 matches at 10 bases. The CDR3 runs 14 residues. V lost 6 bases, J lost 4 bases, and 5 bases stayed unmatched. Germline-derived CDR1 and CDR2 are MDHEN and SYDVKM. CDR3 protein: CASRPGQGSTEAFF. CDR3 coding DNA: TGTGCCAGCAGGCCGGGACAGGGGAGCACTGAAGCTTTCTTT.

The chain recombines TRBV5-1 with TRBJ2-5; the match to TRBD2 covers 14 bases. Germline trimming cut 7 bases from V and 4 bases from J; bases unmatched to any gene: 9. Germline assignment: CDR1 SGHRS and CDR2 YFSETQ. The length of the CDR3 is 16 residues. CDR3 in DNA: TGCGCCAGCGCGTGGTCCGGGACTAGCGGGAGAGAGACCCAGTACTTC. Amino acids: CASAWSGTSGRETQYF. Full variable domain (remainder filled in from reference TRBV5-1 and TRBJ2-5): KAGVTQTPRYLIKTRGQQVTLSCSPISGHRSVSWYQQTPGQGLQFLFEYFSETQRNKGNFPGRFSGRQFSNSRSEMNVSTLELGDSALYLCASAWSGTSGRETQYFGPGTRLLVL.

The CDR3 loop is CSAPASGGSTDTQYF. In nucleotides, the CDR3 is TGCAGCGCCCCGGCTAGCGGGGGAAGCACAGATACGCAGTATTTT. This sequence joins TRBV29-1 and TRBJ2-3; 10 nucleotides agree with TRBD2. J gave up 0 bases and V 7 bases, and 7 bases lay outside the gene matches. CDR1 and CDR2 from the germline V gene are SQVTM and ANQGSEA. The CDR3 is made up of 15 amino acids.

This clone was seen once. This chain uses TRBV28 with TRBJ1-2, with unresolved D. V shed 5 bases and J shed 2 bases, with 12 bases lying between them. The V gene's germline CDR1 is MDHEN and CDR2 SYDVKM. This CDR3 region has 14 residues. The CDR3 bases are TGTGCCAGCAGTCGGATGGGCGGGAACTATGGCTACACCTTC. Translated: CASSRMGGNYGYTF.

The rearrangement joins TRBV11-2 to TRBJ1-4, with 8 bases lining up with TRBD1. The CDR3 spans 14 residues. The V gene end was trimmed by 4 bases and the J gene end by 8 bases; junction bases not matched to a gene: 6. In germline, CDR1 is SGHAT, CDR2 FQNNGV. Written as DNA, the CDR3 is TGTGCCAGCAGCTCACAGGGGGTAAACGAAAAACTGTTTTTT. As protein: CASSSQGVNEKLFF.

The gene calls are TRBV5-1 and TRBJ2-1, with 9 positions matching TRBD1. This CDR3 contains 15 residues. CDR1 and CDR2 (germline): SGHRS, YFSETQ. Unmatched junction bases numbered 6, after V lost 1 base and J lost 7 bases. The CDR3 coding sequence is TGCGCCAGCAGCTTGACGACAGGGGGTGGAAATGAGCAGTTCTTC. Protein product: CASSLTTGGGNEQFF.

This clone was seen a single time. J is TRBJ1-2 and V is TRBV28, with 8 bases matching TRBD1. The germline V gene encodes CDR1 MDHEN and CDR2 SYDVKM. The V and J ends lost 5 bases and 8 bases, in that order; junction bases with no gene match: 13. The CDR3 length is 15 residues. The CDR3 protein is CASSVQGAPTRGYTF. As DNA, the CDR3 is TGTGCCAGCAGTGTCCAGGGGGCGCCCACAAGAGGCTACACCTTC.

The chain has TRBV5-1 and TRBJ1-6; 9 bases agree with TRBD1. V shed 4 bases, J shed 7 bases, and the junction held 3 bases outside the gene matches. Germline CDR1 SGHRS, CDR2 YFSETQ. The CDR3 runs to 14 residues. The CDR3 sequence is CASSQGQGNSPLHF. The DNA for the CDR3 is TGCGCCAGCAGCCAAGGACAGGGGAATTCACCCCTCCACTTT.

The chain employs TRBV4-1 and TRBJ2-1, with 7 bases lining up with TRBD1. The CDR3 consists of 15 residues. Trimming cost V 5 bases and J 2 bases; bases outside gene matches: 6. CDR1 MGHRA and CDR2 YSYEKL come from the germline V gene. The CDR3 loop reads CASSLRQGPYNEQFF. In DNA form, the CDR3 reads TGCGCCAGCAGCTTACGACAGGGCCCCTACAATGAGCAGTTCTTC.

V and J are TRBV30 and TRBJ1-2, with 9 bases matching TRBD1. The CDR3 is made up of 15 amino acids. The germline V gene has CDR1 GTSNPN and CDR2 SVGIG (reference sequence). V trimming: 3 bases; J trimming: 2 bases; junction bases outside the gene matches: 7. Here the CDR3 reads CAWRDRGESNYGYTF. The CDR3 DNA sequence: TGTGCCTGGAGGGACAGGGGCGAGTCCAACTATGGCTACACCTTC.

This chain uses TRBV7-3 with TRBJ2-1; 11 nucleotides line up with TRBD2. CDR1 and CDR2 (germline): SGHTA, FQGTGA. The CDR3 has 15 residues. V dropped 4 bases and J dropped 8; count of bases not matched to a gene: 7. CDR3 sequence: CASSSTSGRRDEQFF. The CDR3 nucleotides are TGTGCCAGCAGCTCCACTAGCGGGAGACGGGATGAGCAGTTCTTC.

This clone was observed a handful of times. CDR3 sequence reads: CASSGRAGGELFF. The CDR3 coding sequence is TGTGCCAGCAGCGGGAGGGCCGGCGGGGAGCTGTTTTTT. V is TRBV9 and J is TRBJ2-2, with TRBD2 as a possible D gene (6 bases). The CDR3 totals 13 residues. The germline CDR1 and CDR2 sequences are SGDLS and YYNGEE. V lost 3 bases and J lost 7, with 10 bases in between.

This clone was recorded only once. This chain uses TRBV7-2 with TRBJ1-2; weak D call: TRBD1 (6 bases). The CDR3 runs 13 residues. The V and J ends lost 3 bases and 8 bases respectively, with 13 bases between them. Germline V gives CDR1 SGHTA, CDR2 FQGNSA. The CDR3: CASSLPWGGGYTF. CDR3 DNA: TGTGCCAGCAGCTTGCCGTGGGGGGGCGGCTACACCTTC. The variable domain in full, completed from reference TRBV7-2 and TRBJ1-2, reads GAGVSQSPSNKVTEKGKDVELRCDPISGHTALYWYRQSLGQGLEFLIYFQGNSAPDKSGLPSDRFSAERTGGSVSTLTIQRTQQEDSAVYLCASSLPWGGGYTFGSGTRLTVV.

This chain uses TRBV6-1 with TRBJ1-1; D call uncertain. CDR3 length: 13 amino acids. V was clipped by 6 bases and J by 0 bases, with 8 bases between them. Germline values: CDR1 MNHNS, CDR2 SASEGT. The CDR3 is CASRQSMNTEAFF. CDR3 sequence (DNA): TGTGCCAGCAGACAGTCTATGAACACTGAAGCTTTCTTT.

This chain links TRBV7-9 with TRBJ1-2; 8 bases match TRBD1. The V gene end was trimmed by 2 bases and the J gene end by 4 bases; junction bases not matched to a gene: 6. CDR1 SEHNR and CDR2 FQNEAQ come from the germline V gene (reference sequence). The CDR3 is 15 amino acids. The CDR3: CASSLNAGGIYGYTF. In DNA, the CDR3 is TGTGCCAGCAGCTTAAACGCAGGGGGCATCTATGGCTACACCTTC.

Only one count was recorded for this clone. CDR3 DNA: TGTGCAAGTCGCTTAGGAAGGCTAGCGGGAATCGGGGAGCTGTTTTTT. Translated: CASRLGRLAGIGELFF. The rearrangement links TRBV12-2 to TRBJ2-2; the D call in the table, TRBD2, was not verified against the DNA. TRBV12-2 is a pseudogene. This CDR3 comprises 16 residues.

Concerning this clone: Compared with germline, one end of the junction differs, possibly owing to a read error. V usage is TRBV27 and J usage is TRBJ2-1, with D perhaps TRBD2 (6 bases). CDR3 size: 15 residues. Germline V lookup: CDR1 MNHEY, CDR2 SMNVEV (reference sequence). The DNA for the CDR3 is TGTGCCAGCAGTTTAGGTACTAGCTCCAACAATGAGCAGTTCTTC. Translation: CASSLGTSSNNEQFF.

This chain links TRBV19 with TRBJ1-2; no firm D call. V gave up 5 bases and J gave up 4 bases, with 20 bases separating them. The CDR3 has 16 residues. From germline, CDR1 is LNHDA and CDR2 SQIVND (reference sequence). In DNA form, the CDR3 reads TGTGCCAGTAGTCTTCTCCGTAGCGGCGAACCCTATGGCTACACCTTC. It encodes CASSLLRSGEPYGYTF.

This chain uses TRBV5-1 with TRBJ1-2, with 9 bases matching TRBD1. V gave up 4 bases and J gave up 4 bases; unmatched junction bases: 5. The CDR3 is 14 amino acids. CDR1 is SGHRS, CDR2 YFSETQ, per germline. CDR3 nucleotides: TGCGCCAGCAGCCGGACAGGGGAGGCCTATGGCTACACCTTC. It specifies CASSRTGEAYGYTF.

DNA of the CDR3: TGTGCCAGCAGCTTAAGTAGCTACACCGGGGAGCTGTTTTTT. This translates into CASSLSSYTGELFF. This rearrangement joins TRBV7-3 to TRBJ2-2; D ambiguous. The CDR3 sequence is 14 residues long. V lost 1 base, J lost 3 bases, and 6 bases lay in between. Germline CDR1 is SGHTA and CDR2 is FQGTGA.

The rearrangement uses TRBV10-2 and TRBJ2-2; D possibly corresponds to TRBD2 (5 bases). Per the germline V gene, CDR1 is WSHSY and CDR2 is SAAADI. The V gene lost 9 bases and the J gene lost 6 bases, with 20 bases spanning the gap. The CDR3 is made up of 15 amino acids. The CDR3: CASRPREKRPGELFF. The CDR3 DNA sequence: TGCGCCAGTCGTCCCCGGGAAAAACGTCCCGGGGAGCTGTTTTTT.

The J gene is TRBJ1-2, the V gene TRBV28; D is uncertain. V was trimmed by 6 bases and J by 13 bases, leaving 21 bases between them. Germline CDR1 MDHEN, CDR2 SYDVKM. The length of the CDR3 is 13 residues. This CDR3 is CASSFRIAGPTTF. In DNA form, the CDR3 reads TGTGCCAGCAGCTTTAGGATCGCGGGCCCTACCACCTTC.

V is TRBV7-3 and J is TRBJ2-2, with 7 bases identical to TRBD2. The CDR3 has 16 amino acids. Unmatched junction bases numbered 12, after V lost 5 bases and J lost 6 bases. In germline, CDR1 is SGHTA, CDR2 FQGTGA. The CDR3 sequence: CASSPGVAGVSGELFF. As DNA, the CDR3 is TGTGCCAGCAGCCCCGGTGTTGCGGGAGTTTCCGGGGAGCTGTTTTTT.

V and J are TRBV18 and TRBJ2-1, with TRBD2 matching 14 bases. Germline V gives CDR1 KGHSH, CDR2 LQKENI. V gave up 5 bases and J gave up 3 bases; unmatched junction bases: 9. This CDR3 spans 18 amino acids. In nucleotides, the CDR3 is TGTGCCAGCTCAACCGGGACTAGCGGGAGATCTTACTACAATGAGCAGTTCTTC. Translated, it gives CASSTGTSGRSYYNEQFF.

The CDR3 region has the DNA TGTGCCAGCAGTGTAGAGGAAACGATAGCCAAAAACATTCAGTACTTC. Its protein product is CASSVEETIAKNIQYF. The gene calls are TRBV2 and TRBJ2-4; no reliable D call. CDR1 and CDR2 from the germline V gene are SNHLY and FYNNEI. Trimming took off 4 bases at V and 0 bases at J, with 13 bases between the two ends. This CDR3 has 16 residues.

The V gene is TRBV5-4, the J gene TRBJ2-1; 9 bases map to TRBD2. V shed 5 bases, J shed 7 bases, and the junction held 22 bases outside the gene matches. The CDR3 is 19 amino acids. Germline CDR1 and CDR2: SGHNT and YYREEE (reference sequence). The CDR3 bases are TGTGCCAGCAGTCTAACGGGGACTAGCTATCCATTGCCTCATAATGAGCAGTTCTTC. Its translation is CASSLTGTSYPLPHNEQFF.

This clone was counted once. The chain recombines TRBV5-4 with TRBJ2-7, with D unclear. This CDR3 has 13 residues. Germline V gene data show CDR1 as SGHNT and CDR2 as YYREEE (reference sequence). Trimming shortened V by 0 bases and J by 6 bases, and 10 bases separated the two germline ends. The CDR3 DNA follows: TGTGCCAGCAGCTTGGGAAGTACCAGCGAGCAGTACTTC. This codes for CASSLGSTSEQYF.